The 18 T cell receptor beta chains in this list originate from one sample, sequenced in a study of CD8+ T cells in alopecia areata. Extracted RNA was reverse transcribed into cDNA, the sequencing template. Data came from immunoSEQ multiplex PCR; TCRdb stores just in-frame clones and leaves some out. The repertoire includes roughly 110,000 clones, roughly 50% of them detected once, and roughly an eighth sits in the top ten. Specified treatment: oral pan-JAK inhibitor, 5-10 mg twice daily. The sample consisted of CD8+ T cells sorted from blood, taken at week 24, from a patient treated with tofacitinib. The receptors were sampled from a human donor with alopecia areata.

DNA for the CDR3: TGTGCCAGCAGCGTAGCTGGGGACGAAGCAGATACGCAGTATTTT. Encoded protein: CASSVAGDEADTQYF. This chain joins TRBV9 and TRBJ2-3, with D possibly being TRBD1 or TRBD2 (5 bases each). CDR3 length: 15 amino acids. V was pared by 0 bases and J by 4 bases, with 12 bases between. Per germline, CDR1 SGDLS and CDR2 YYNGEE.

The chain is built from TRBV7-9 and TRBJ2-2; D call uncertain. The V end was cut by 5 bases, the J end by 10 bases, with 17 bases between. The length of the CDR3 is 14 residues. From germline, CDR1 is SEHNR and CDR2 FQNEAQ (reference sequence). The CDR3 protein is CASSPRGTISELFF. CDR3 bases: TGTGCCAGCAGCCCCCGAGGAACGATCTCGGAGCTGTTTTTT.

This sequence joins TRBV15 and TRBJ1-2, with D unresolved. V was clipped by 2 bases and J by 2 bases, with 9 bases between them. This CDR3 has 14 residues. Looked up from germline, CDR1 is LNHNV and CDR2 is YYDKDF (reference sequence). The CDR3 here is CATSRLQDNYGYTF. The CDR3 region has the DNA TGTGCCACCAGCAGACTTCAGGACAACTATGGCTACACCTTC.

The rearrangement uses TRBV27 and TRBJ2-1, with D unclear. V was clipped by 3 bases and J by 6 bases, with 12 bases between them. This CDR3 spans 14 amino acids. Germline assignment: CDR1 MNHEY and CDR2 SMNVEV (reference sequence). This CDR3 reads CASSLAGRVNEQFF. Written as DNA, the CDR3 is TGTGCCAGCAGTTTGGCAGGAAGGGTCAATGAGCAGTTCTTC.

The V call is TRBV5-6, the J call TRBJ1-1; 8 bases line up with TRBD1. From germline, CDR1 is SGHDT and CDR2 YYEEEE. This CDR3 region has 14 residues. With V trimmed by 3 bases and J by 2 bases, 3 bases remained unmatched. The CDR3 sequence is CASSWGTGNTEAFF. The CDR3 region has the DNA TGTGCCAGCAGCTGGGGGACAGGAAACACTGAAGCTTTCTTT.

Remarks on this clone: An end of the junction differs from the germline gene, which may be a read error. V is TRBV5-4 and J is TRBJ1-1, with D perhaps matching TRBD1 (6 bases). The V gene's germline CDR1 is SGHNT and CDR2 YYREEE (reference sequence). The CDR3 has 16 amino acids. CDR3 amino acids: CASSQDRARGTTEAFF. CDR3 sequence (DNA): TGCGCCAGCAGCCAAGATAGGGCCAGGGGTACCACTGAAGCTTTCTTT.

The CDR3 sequence is CASSVTGEADTQYF. The CDR3 bases are TGTGCCAGCAGCGTCACAGGGGAGGCAGATACGCAGTATTTT. The chain links TRBV9 to TRBJ2-3; D is possibly TRBD1 (7 bases). Germline-derived CDR1 and CDR2 are SGDLS and YYNGEE. This CDR3 has 14 amino acids. The V end lost 2 bases, the J end lost 4 bases, and 11 bases lay between the germline ends.

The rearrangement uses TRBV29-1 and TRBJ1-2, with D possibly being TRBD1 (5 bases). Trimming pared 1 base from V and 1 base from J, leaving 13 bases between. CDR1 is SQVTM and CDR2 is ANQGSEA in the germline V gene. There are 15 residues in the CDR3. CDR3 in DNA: TGCAGCGTTGAAGCATCCAGGGAGGATAACTATGGCTACACCTTC. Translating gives CSVEASREDNYGYTF. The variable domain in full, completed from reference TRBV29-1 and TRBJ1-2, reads SAVISQKPSRDICQRGTSLTIQCQVDSQVTMMFWYRQQPGQSLTLIATANQGSEATYESGFVIDKFPISRPNLTFSTLTVSNMSPEDSSIYLCSVEASREDNYGYTFGSGTRLTVV.

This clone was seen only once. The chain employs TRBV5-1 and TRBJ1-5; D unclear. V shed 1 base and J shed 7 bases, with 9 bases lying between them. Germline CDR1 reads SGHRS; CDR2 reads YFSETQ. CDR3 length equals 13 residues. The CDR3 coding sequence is TGCGCCAGCAGCTTGTTGGGTGGACAGCCCCAGCATTTT. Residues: CASSLLGGQPQHF.

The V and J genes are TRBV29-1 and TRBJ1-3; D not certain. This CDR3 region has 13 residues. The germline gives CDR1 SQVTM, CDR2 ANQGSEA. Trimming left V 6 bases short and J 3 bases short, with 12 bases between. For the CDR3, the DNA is TGCAGCGTCGACAACGGGAATGGAAACACCATATATTTT. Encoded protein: CSVDNGNGNTIYF.

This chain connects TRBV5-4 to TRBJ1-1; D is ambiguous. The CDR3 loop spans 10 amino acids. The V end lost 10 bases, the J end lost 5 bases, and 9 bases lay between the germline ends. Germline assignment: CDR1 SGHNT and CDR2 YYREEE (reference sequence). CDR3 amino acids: CAYVGTEAFF. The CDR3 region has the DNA TGTGCCTACGTCGGGACTGAAGCTTTCTTT.

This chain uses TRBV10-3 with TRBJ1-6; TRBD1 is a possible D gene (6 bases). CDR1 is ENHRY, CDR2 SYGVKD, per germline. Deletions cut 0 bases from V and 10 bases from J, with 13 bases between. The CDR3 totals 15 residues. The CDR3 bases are TGTGCCATCAGTGAGTCGGCCAGGGGACTATCACCCCTCCACTTT. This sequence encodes CAISESARGLSPLHF.

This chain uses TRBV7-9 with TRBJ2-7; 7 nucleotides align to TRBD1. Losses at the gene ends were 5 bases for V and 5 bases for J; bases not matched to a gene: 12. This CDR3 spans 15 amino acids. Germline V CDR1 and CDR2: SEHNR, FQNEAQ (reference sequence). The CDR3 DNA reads TGTGCCAGCAGCGGAGGTGGACGGACAGGTAACGAGCAGTACTTC. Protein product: CASSGGGRTGNEQYF. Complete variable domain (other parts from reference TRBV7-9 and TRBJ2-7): DTGVSQNPRHKITKRGQNVTFRCDPISEHNRLYWYRQTLGQGPEFLTYFQNEAQLEKSRLLSDRFSAERPKGSFSTLEIQRTEQGDSAMYLCASSGGGRTGNEQYFGPGTRLTVT.

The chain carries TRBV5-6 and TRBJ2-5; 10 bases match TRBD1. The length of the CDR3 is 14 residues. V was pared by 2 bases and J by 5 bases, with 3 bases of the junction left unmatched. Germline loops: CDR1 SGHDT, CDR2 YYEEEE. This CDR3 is CASSFGTGVETQYF. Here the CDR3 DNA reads TGTGCCAGCAGCTTTGGGACAGGGGTCGAGACCCAGTACTTC.

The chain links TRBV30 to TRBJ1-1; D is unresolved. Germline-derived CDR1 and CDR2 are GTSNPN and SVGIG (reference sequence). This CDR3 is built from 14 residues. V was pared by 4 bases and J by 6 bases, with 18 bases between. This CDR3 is CAWILPPLVAEAFF. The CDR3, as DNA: TGTGCCTGGATTTTACCCCCTCTTGTAGCTGAAGCTTTCTTT.

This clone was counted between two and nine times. The CDR3 is CASSLGRSEETQYF. The CDR3 DNA reads as TGCGCCAGCAGCTTAGGCAGGTCGGAAGAGACCCAGTACTTC. This chain links TRBV5-1 with TRBJ2-5; D call uncertain. The CDR3 length is 14 residues. Germline V gene sequence: CDR1 SGHRS, CDR2 YFSETQ. The V gene lost 2 bases and the J gene lost 3 bases, with 11 bases spanning the gap.

For the CDR3, the DNA is TGTGCCTGGAGAGTGCGTAGGGGTTATAATTCACCCCTCCACTTT. It specifies CAWRVRRGYNSPLHF. The V gene is TRBV30, the J gene TRBJ1-6, with a tentative D call TRBD1 (5 bases). Germline CDR1 is GTSNPN and CDR2 is SVGIG (reference sequence). V lost 3 bases and J 4 bases, leaving 13 bases between the germline ends. This CDR3 comprises 15 residues.

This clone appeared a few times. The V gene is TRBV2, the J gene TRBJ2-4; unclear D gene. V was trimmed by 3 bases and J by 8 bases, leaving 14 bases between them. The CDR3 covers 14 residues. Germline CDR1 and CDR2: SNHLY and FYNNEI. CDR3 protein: CASSDMNTGDIQYF. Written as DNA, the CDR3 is TGTGCCAGCAGTGATATGAATACTGGGGACATTCAGTACTTC.